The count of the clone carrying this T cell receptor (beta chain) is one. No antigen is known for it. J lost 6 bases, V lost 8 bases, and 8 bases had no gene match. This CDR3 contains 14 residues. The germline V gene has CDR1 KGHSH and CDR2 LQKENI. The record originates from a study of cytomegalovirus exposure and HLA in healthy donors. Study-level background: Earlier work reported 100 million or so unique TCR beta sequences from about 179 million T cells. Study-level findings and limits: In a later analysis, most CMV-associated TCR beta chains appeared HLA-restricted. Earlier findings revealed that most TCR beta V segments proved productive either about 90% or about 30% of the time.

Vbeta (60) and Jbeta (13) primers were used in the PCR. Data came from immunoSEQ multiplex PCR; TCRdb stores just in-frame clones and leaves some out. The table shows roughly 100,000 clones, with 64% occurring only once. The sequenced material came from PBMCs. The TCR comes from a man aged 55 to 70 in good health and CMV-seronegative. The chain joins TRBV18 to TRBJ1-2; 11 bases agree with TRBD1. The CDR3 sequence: CASRTGGAEDGYTF. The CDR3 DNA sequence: TGTGCCAGCAGGACAGGGGGCGCAGAGGATGGCTACACCTTC.